These 30 T cell receptor beta chains were all obtained from the same sample, sequenced in a study of cytomegalovirus exposure and HLA in healthy donors. Assay: immunoSEQ multiplex PCR; the TCRdb copy retains only in-frame clones and omits some. Of around 150,000 clones in the sample, 82% are singletons; the top ten hold less than 35%. Sequenced sample: PBMCs. These receptors all stem from a man aged 25-45 years in good health and CMV-seropositive.

This sequence joins TRBV5-1 and TRBJ1-4, with D unresolved. Trimming took off 1 base at V and 0 bases at J, with 7 bases between the two ends. The CDR3 totals 15 residues. The V gene's germline CDR1 is SGHRS and CDR2 YFSETQ. In DNA form, the CDR3 reads TGCGCCAGCAGCTTGATTCCCACAACTAATGAAAAACTGTTTTTT. It codes for CASSLIPTTNEKLFF.

The rearrangement joins TRBV2 to TRBJ1-2; unclear D gene. The CDR3 spans 11 residues. V gave up 8 bases and J gave up 2 bases, with 6 bases separating them. Germline CDR1 reads SNHLY; CDR2 reads FYNNEI. CDR3 amino acids: CASPENYGYTF. DNA for the CDR3: TGTGCCAGCCCGGAGAACTATGGCTACACCTTC.

V and J are TRBV4-3 and TRBJ1-2; 8 bases fit TRBD1. After removal of 2 bases from V and 8 bases from J, the junction contained 4 bases not matched to a gene. Germline CDR1 is LGHNA and CDR2 is YSLEER. The CDR3 has 13 residues. CDR3 region: CASSQQGAGGYTF. In DNA, the CDR3 is TGCGCCAGCAGCCAACAGGGGGCAGGAGGCTACACCTTC.

This clone was observed once. V and J are TRBV5-1 and TRBJ1-1, with 10 bases lining up with TRBD1. The ends lost 4 bases at V and 5 bases at J; junction bases unmatched: 5. CDR3 length: 14 amino acids. Germline V gene data show CDR1 as SGHRS and CDR2 as YFSETQ. This chain's CDR3 is CASSTRDRGTEAFF. The CDR3 coding sequence is TGCGCCAGCAGCACCCGGGACAGGGGTACTGAAGCTTTCTTT.

This clone was seen once. The chain combines TRBV5-1 with TRBJ2-3; maybe TRBD2 (7 bases). CDR3 length: 16 residues. Germline V gene lookup returns CDR1 SGHRS and CDR2 YFSETQ. Trimming removed 5 bases at V and 2 bases at J, with 18 bases between. The CDR3 loop reads CASRSGGGGITDTQYF. As DNA, the CDR3 is TGCGCCAGCAGATCGGGGGGCGGGGGTATCACAGATACGCAGTATTTT. The whole variable domain, filled in from reference TRBV5-1 and TRBJ2-3, reads KAGVTQTPRYLIKTRGQQVTLSCSPISGHRSVSWYQQTPGQGLQFLFEYFSETQRNKGNFPGRFSGRQFSNSRSEMNVSTLELGDSALYLCASRSGGGGITDTQYFGPGTRLTVL.

Only one count was recorded for this clone. The rearrangement uses TRBV11-2 and TRBJ2-2, with 7 bases fitting TRBD2. CDR1 and CDR2 (germline): SGHAT, FQNNGV. V dropped 2 bases and J dropped 0; count of bases not matched to a gene: 6. The CDR3 runs to 17 residues. DNA for the CDR3: TGTGCCAGCAGCTTAAGAGCGCGGGGGTCGAACACCGGGGAGCTGTTTTTT. Protein: CASSLRARGSNTGELFF. Combining the CDR3 with reference TRBV11-2 and TRBJ2-2 gives the whole variable domain EAGVAQSPRYKIIEKRQSVAFWCNPISGHATLYWYQQILGQGPKLLIQFQNNGVVDDSQLPKDRFSAERLKGVDSTLKIQPAKLEDSAVYLCASSLRARGSNTGELFFGEGSRLTVL.

The CDR3 DNA follows: TGTGCCAGCAGCACGGGGACAAATCAGCCCCAGCATTTT. It specifies CASSTGTNQPQHF. The chain combines TRBV11-2 with TRBJ1-5; a weak D match, TRBD1 (6 bases). The V and J ends lost 5 bases and 4 bases respectively, with 9 bases between them. The CDR3 covers 13 residues. In germline, CDR1 is SGHAT, CDR2 FQNNGV.

The chain employs TRBV27 and TRBJ2-7; 12 nucleotides match TRBD2. Per the germline V gene, CDR1 is MNHEY and CDR2 is SMNVEV (reference sequence). The V gene end was trimmed by 2 bases and the J gene end by 4 bases; junction bases not matched to a gene: 12. CDR3 size: 18 residues. CDR3 DNA sequence: TGTGCCAGCAGTTTAACCCACCGCGGGACTAGCGGGCCGTACGAGCAGTACTTC. This encodes CASSLTHRGTSGPYEQYF.

The CDR3 loop is CASSPGRRATEAFF. DNA for the CDR3: TGCGCCAGCAGCCCCGGGCGGCGGGCCACTGAAGCTTTCTTT. The chain has TRBV4-1 and TRBJ1-1; no reliable D call. V was cut by 4 bases and J by 4 bases, with 13 bases left in between. This CDR3 is 14 amino acids long. Germline V lookup: CDR1 MGHRA, CDR2 YSYEKL.

V gene TRBV5-6 combines with J gene TRBJ2-1; TRBD2 matches 7 bases. The J segment lost 3 bases and the V segment lost 0 bases, leaving 6 bases of the junction unmatched. This CDR3 contains 16 residues. Per the germline V gene, CDR1 is SGHDT and CDR2 is YYEEEE. The CDR3 DNA reads as TGTGCCAGCAGCTTGGTACTAGCGAGAAACTACAATGAGCAGTTCTTC. Its protein is CASSLVLARNYNEQFF.

The chain joins TRBV6-5 to TRBJ1-2; 7 nucleotides line up with TRBD1. Germline lookup yields CDR1 MNHEY and CDR2 SVGAGI. The J segment lost 2 bases and the V segment lost 11 bases, leaving 2 bases of the junction unmatched. The CDR3 is 11 amino acids. The CDR3 loop is CAVGQNYGYTF. CDR3 bases: TGTGCCGTGGGACAGAACTATGGCTACACCTTC.

The chain has TRBV4-1 and TRBJ2-3; 11 bases align to TRBD2. The junction had 4 bases not matched to a gene; V was cut back by 2 bases and J by 0 bases. Germline assignment: CDR1 MGHRA and CDR2 YSYEKL. The CDR3 consists of 17 residues. The CDR3 region has the DNA TGCGCCAGCAGCCAAACTAGCGGGGGCCCTAGCACAGATACGCAGTATTTT. Its translation: CASSQTSGGPSTDTQYF.

The J gene is TRBJ1-1, the V gene TRBV6-1, with D unresolved. V was trimmed by 2 bases and J by 1 base, leaving 5 bases between them. The CDR3 runs to 13 residues. Germline V CDR1 and CDR2: MNHNS, SASEGT. This CDR3 reads CASSETANTEAFF. CDR3 bases: TGTGCCAGCAGTGAAACAGCGAACACTGAAGCTTTCTTT.

This clone was detected only once. V gene TRBV12-5 combines with J gene TRBJ1-6, with no clear D. V lost 6 bases, J lost 11 bases, and 14 bases lay in between. The CDR3 sequence is 13 residues long. Per the germline V gene, CDR1 is LGHNT and CDR2 is FRNRAP. DNA for the CDR3: TGTGCTAGTGGGACCGACCCTAGGACACCCCTCCACTTT. Protein product: CASGTDPRTPLHF.

The chain combines TRBV11-3 with TRBJ2-1; D unresolved. The germline V and J ends were trimmed by 8 bases and 10 bases, with 21 bases remaining between them. Germline loops: CDR1 SGHNT, CDR2 YENEEA. The CDR3 is made up of 14 amino acids. CDR3 DNA: TGTGCCAGCGACTCAGTCTCCCTCGGCAGCGAGCAGTTCTTC. Translation gives CASDSVSLGSEQFF.

The CDR3 loop reads CASSSQGAGTEAFF. CDR3 DNA: TGCGCCAGCAGCTCACAGGGGGCAGGAACTGAAGCTTTCTTT. The genes are TRBV5-1 and TRBJ1-1; 9 bases line up with TRBD1. CDR1 and CDR2 (germline): SGHRS, YFSETQ. The ends lost 3 bases at V and 5 bases at J; junction bases unmatched: 5. The CDR3 contains 14 residues.

This chain links TRBV7-9 with TRBJ1-2, with a possible D match to TRBD1 (5 bases). The germline V gene encodes CDR1 SEHNR and CDR2 FQNEAQ (reference sequence). Trimming left V 4 bases short and J 2 bases short, with 14 bases between. CDR3 length equals 15 residues. The CDR3 bases are TGTGCCAGCAGCTCAAGACAGCCTCGAAACTATGGCTACACCTTC. Its translation: CASSSRQPRNYGYTF. Drawing the rest from reference TRBV7-9 and TRBJ1-2, the complete variable domain is DTGVSQNPRHKITKRGQNVTFRCDPISEHNRLYWYRQTLGQGPEFLTYFQNEAQLEKSRLLSDRFSAERPKGSFSTLEIQRTEQGDSAMYLCASSSRQPRNYGYTFGSGTRLTVV.

In the case of this clone: At one end, the junction sequence differs from germline, possibly due to a read error. The rearrangement joins TRBV7-2 to TRBJ2-3; maybe TRBD2 (6 bases). The CDR3 has 18 residues. Germline V gives CDR1 SGHTA, CDR2 FQGNSA. The CDR3 loop is CASSLAPPGPGVTDTQYF. CDR3 nucleotides: TGTGCCAGCAGCCTAGCCCCCCCGGGCCCGGGGGTGACAGATACGCAGTATTTT.

V gene TRBV5-6 combines with J gene TRBJ1-2, with D maybe TRBD1 (6 bases). CDR1 is SGHDT, CDR2 YYEEEE, per germline. The germline V and J ends were trimmed by 0 bases and 1 base, with 10 bases remaining between them. This CDR3 contains 15 residues. As DNA, the CDR3 is TGTGCCAGCAGCTTGGTGACAGGAGATAACTATGGCTACACCTTC. Its translation: CASSLVTGDNYGYTF.

This clone has a single count. The rearrangement links TRBV18 to TRBJ1-2, with D possibly TRBD1 on 5 matching bases. Deletions cut 3 bases from V and 4 bases from J, with 15 bases between. The germline V gene has CDR1 KGHSH and CDR2 LQKENI. The CDR3 runs 15 residues. CDR3 amino acids: CASSPKRDSTYGYTF. The CDR3 region has the DNA TGTGCCAGCTCACCGAAACGAGACAGCACCTATGGCTACACCTTC. Full variable domain (rest looked up from reference TRBV18 and TRBJ1-2): NAGVMQNPRHLVRRRGQEARLRCSPMKGHSHVYWYRQLPEEGLKFMVYLQKENIIDESGMPKERFSAEFPKEGPSILRIQQVVRGDSAAYFCASSPKRDSTYGYTFGSGTRLTVV.

V usage is TRBV19 and J usage is TRBJ2-3; TRBD2 matches at 11 bases. Trimming at V came to 5 bases and at J to 1 base, leaving 5 bases not matched to a gene. This CDR3 has 16 amino acids. CDR1 is LNHDA and CDR2 is SQIVND in the germline V gene (reference sequence). The CDR3 sequence is CASSPDSGRGTDTQYF. The CDR3, as DNA: TGTGCCAGTAGTCCAGATAGCGGGAGGGGCACAGATACGCAGTATTTT.

The chain is built from TRBV18 and TRBJ1-2; maybe TRBD1 (5 bases). Trimming pared 3 bases from V and 4 bases from J, leaving 9 bases between. Germline lookup yields CDR1 KGHSH and CDR2 LQKENI. The CDR3 is 13 residues long. CDR3 DNA sequence: TGTGCCAGCTCACCCGGGACTTCCTATGGCTACACCTTC. Its protein is CASSPGTSYGYTF.

This sequence joins TRBV11-3 and TRBJ1-2; a weak D match, TRBD1 (6 bases). V lost 1 base and J 8 bases, leaving 23 bases between the germline ends. The germline gives CDR1 SGHNT, CDR2 YENEEA. The CDR3 is made up of 17 amino acids. The CDR3 DNA reads TGTGCCAGCAGCTTAGGTCTGGGCGGCACAGGGTCGGACGGCTACACCTTC. This translates into CASSLGLGGTGSDGYTF.

The chain has TRBV6-5 and TRBJ2-5, with unresolved D. This CDR3 is 15 amino acids long. Trimming stripped 0 bases from V and 3 bases from J, with 11 bases between. Germline values: CDR1 MNHEY, CDR2 SVGAGI. This CDR3 reads CASSYSGPWEETQYF. The CDR3 coding sequence is TGTGCCAGCAGTTACTCGGGCCCCTGGGAAGAGACCCAGTACTTC.

The chain recombines TRBV5-4 with TRBJ1-6; TRBD1 matches at 10 bases. Trimming at V came to 3 bases and at J to 7 bases, leaving 7 bases not matched to a gene. This CDR3 contains 16 residues. Germline values: CDR1 SGHNT, CDR2 YYREEE (reference sequence). The CDR3, as DNA: TGTGCCAGCAGCTGGAGACCGGGACAGGGGAATTCACCCCTCCACTTT. Encoded protein: CASSWRPGQGNSPLHF.

The chain uses TRBV2 and TRBJ1-2; perhaps TRBD1 as D (5 bases). The length of the CDR3 is 12 residues. Trimming took off 4 bases at V and 4 bases at J, with 7 bases between the two ends. Germline V gene lookup returns CDR1 SNHLY and CDR2 FYNNEI. The DNA of the CDR3 is TGTGCCAGCAGTGGACAGATCTATGGCTACACCTTC. This sequence encodes CASSGQIYGYTF.

The V gene is TRBV18, the J gene TRBJ1-2, with D perhaps TRBD1 (5 bases). Per germline, CDR1 KGHSH and CDR2 LQKENI. The ends were cut back, 3 bases at V and 6 bases at J, with 14 bases in the middle. This CDR3 is 14 amino acids long. In DNA, the CDR3 is TGTGCCAGCTCACCCTCTGCAGGGCGAGATGGCTACACCTTC. This encodes CASSPSAGRDGYTF.

In its sample, this clone was seen a few times. The CDR3 reads CASSLASGREAEAFF. Here the CDR3 DNA reads TGCGCCAGCAGCTTGGCTTCGGGGAGAGAGGCTGAAGCTTTCTTT. The rearrangement joins TRBV5-1 to TRBJ1-1; unclear D gene. This CDR3 region has 15 residues. Trimming removed 0 bases at V and 6 bases at J, with 15 bases between. Germline assignment: CDR1 SGHRS and CDR2 YFSETQ.

The table lists this clone with a few counts. J is TRBJ2-3 and V is TRBV5-1; a weak D match, TRBD2 (5 bases). CDR1 is SGHRS and CDR2 is YFSETQ in the germline V gene. The CDR3 is 15 amino acids. Trimming took off 6 bases at V and 1 base at J, with 15 bases between the two ends. The CDR3 bases are TGCGCCAGCACCCGGAGAGGGCCAGGCACAGATACGCAGTATTTT. This translates into CASTRRGPGTDTQYF.

This chain joins TRBV6-6 and TRBJ2-5; 7 nucleotides match TRBD1. The germline V gene encodes CDR1 MNHNY and CDR2 SVGAGI (reference sequence). The CDR3 runs 14 residues. J lost 9 bases, V lost 5 bases, and 12 bases had no gene match. CDR3 region: CASSRDSATRAQYF. The CDR3 coding sequence is TGTGCCAGCAGTCGGGACAGCGCAACTCGGGCCCAGTACTTC.